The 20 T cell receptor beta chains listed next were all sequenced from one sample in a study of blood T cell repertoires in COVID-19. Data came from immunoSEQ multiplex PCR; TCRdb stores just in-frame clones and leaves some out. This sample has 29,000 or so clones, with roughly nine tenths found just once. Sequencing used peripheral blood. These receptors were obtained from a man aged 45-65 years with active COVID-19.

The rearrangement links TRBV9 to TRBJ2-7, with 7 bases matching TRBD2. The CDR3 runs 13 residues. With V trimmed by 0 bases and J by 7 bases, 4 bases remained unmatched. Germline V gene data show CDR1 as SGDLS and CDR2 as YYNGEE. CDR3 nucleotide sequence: TGTGCCAGCAGCGTAGGCGGGGGATGGGAGCAGTACTTC. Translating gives CASSVGGGWEQYF.

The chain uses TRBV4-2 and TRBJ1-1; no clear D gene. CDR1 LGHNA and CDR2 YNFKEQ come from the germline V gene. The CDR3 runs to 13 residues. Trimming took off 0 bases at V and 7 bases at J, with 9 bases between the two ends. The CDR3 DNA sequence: TGTGCCAGCAGCCAAGAGGCAACAGTTGAAGCTTTCTTT. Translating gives CASSQEATVEAFF.

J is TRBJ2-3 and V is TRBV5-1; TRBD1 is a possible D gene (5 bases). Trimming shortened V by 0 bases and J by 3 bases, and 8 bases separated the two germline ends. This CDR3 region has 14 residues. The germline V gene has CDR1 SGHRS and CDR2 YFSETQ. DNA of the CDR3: TGCGCCAGCAGCTTGGGGGGCAGGACAGATACGCAGTATTTT. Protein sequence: CASSLGGRTDTQYF. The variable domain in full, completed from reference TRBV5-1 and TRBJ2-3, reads KAGVTQTPRYLIKTRGQQVTLSCSPISGHRSVSWYQQTPGQGLQFLFEYFSETQRNKGNFPGRFSGRQFSNSRSEMNVSTLELGDSALYLCASSLGGRTDTQYFGPGTRLTVL.

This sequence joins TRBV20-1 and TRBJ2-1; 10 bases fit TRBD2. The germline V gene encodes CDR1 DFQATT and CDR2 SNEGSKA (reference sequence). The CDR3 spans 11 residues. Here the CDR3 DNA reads TGCATTCTAGCGGGGGACAATGAGCAGTTCTTC. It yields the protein CILAGDNEQFF.

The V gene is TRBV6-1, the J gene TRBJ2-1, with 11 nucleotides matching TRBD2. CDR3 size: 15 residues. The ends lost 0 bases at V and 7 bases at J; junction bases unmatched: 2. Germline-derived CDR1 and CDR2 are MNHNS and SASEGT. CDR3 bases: TGTGCCAGCAGTGAAGCTTCTAGCGGGAGGAATGAGCAGTTCTTC. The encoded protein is CASSEASSGRNEQFF.

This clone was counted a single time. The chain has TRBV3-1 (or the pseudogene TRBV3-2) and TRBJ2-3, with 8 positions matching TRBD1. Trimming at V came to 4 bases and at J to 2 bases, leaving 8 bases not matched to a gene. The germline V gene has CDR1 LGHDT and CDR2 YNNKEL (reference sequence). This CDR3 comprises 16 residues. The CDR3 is CASSLRTGLTTDTQYF. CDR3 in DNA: TGTGCCAGCAGCCTCCGGACAGGGCTGACCACAGATACGCAGTATTTT.

CDR3 amino acids: CASDSGFYNEQFF. The CDR3 nucleotides are TGTGCCAGTGATAGCGGGTTCTACAATGAGCAGTTCTTC. The rearrangement links TRBV19 to TRBJ2-1; 7 bases are a match to TRBD2. The CDR3 length is 13 residues. Germline CDR1 LNHDA, CDR2 SQIVND (reference sequence). V shed 8 bases and J 3 bases; nucleotides not matched to a gene: 4.

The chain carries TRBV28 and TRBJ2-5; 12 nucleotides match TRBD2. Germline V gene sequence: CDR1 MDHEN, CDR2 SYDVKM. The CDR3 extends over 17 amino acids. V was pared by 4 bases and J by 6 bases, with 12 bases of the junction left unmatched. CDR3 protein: CASSSSATSGSKKTQYF. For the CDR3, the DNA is TGTGCCAGCAGTTCATCGGCGACTAGCGGGAGTAAGAAGACCCAGTACTTC.

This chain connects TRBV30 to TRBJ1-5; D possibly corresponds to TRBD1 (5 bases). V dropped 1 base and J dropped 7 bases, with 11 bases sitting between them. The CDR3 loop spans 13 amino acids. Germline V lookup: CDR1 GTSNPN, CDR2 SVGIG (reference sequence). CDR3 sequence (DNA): TGTGCCTGGAGTGGGTCCGGGGGGCAGCCCCAGCATTTT. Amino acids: CAWSGSGGQPQHF.

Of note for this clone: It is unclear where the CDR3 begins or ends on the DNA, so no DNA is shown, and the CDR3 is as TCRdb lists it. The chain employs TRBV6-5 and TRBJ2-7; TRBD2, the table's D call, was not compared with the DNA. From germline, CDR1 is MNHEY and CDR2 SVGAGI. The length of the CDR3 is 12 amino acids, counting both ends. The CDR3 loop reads CASSSSGGTQYF.

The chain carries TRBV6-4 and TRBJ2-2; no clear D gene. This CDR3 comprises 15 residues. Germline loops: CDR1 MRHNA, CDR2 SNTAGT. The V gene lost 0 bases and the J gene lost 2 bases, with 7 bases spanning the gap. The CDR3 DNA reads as TGTGCCAGCAGTGACTCCCCAGAAAACACCGGGGAGCTGTTTTTT. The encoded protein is CASSDSPENTGELFF.

The CDR3 reads CAIGQGLSGNTIYF. In nucleotides, the CDR3 is TGTGCCATAGGACAGGGTTTATCTGGAAACACCATATATTTT. The chain is built from TRBV10-3 and TRBJ1-3; the match to TRBD1 covers 8 bases. The CDR3 sequence is 14 residues long. Germline V CDR1 and CDR2: ENHRY, SYGVKD. V lost 9 bases to trimming and J lost 1 base; unmatched junction nucleotides: 5.

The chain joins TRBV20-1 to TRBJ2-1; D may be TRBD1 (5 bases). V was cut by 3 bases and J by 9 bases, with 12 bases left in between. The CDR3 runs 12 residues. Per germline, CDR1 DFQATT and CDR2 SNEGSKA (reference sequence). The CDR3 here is CSASLIDSEQFF. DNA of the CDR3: TGCAGTGCTAGTCTCATCGACAGTGAGCAGTTCTTC.

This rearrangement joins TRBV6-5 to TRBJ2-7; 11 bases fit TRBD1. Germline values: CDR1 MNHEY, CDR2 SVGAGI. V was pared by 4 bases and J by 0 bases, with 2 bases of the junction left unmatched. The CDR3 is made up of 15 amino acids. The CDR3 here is CASSSGTGGSYEQYF. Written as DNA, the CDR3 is TGTGCCAGCAGTTCCGGGACAGGGGGCTCCTACGAGCAGTACTTC.

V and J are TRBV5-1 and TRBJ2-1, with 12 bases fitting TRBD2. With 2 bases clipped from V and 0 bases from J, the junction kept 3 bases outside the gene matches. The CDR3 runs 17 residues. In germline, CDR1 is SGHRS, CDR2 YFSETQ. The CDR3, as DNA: TGCGCCAGCAGCTTCGCTAGCGGGAGGGACTCCTACAATGAGCAGTTCTTC. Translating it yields CASSFASGRDSYNEQFF.

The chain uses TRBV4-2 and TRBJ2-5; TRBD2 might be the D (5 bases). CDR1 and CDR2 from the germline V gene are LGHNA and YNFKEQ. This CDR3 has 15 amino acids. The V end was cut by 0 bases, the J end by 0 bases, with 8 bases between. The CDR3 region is CASSQDLANQETQYF. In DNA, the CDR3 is TGTGCCAGCAGCCAAGACTTAGCGAACCAAGAGACCCAGTACTTC.

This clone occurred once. The CDR3 nucleotides are TGTGCCAGCAGCTTATTCGGTTGCGGACTAGCGATAGTGAGTACCGGGGAGCTGTTTTTT. Protein: CASSLFGCGLAIVSTGELFF. The gene calls are TRBV11-3 and TRBJ2-2, with 9 bases fitting TRBD2. CDR1 and CDR2 (germline): SGHNT, YENEEA. The length of the CDR3 is 20 residues. The V segment lost 2 bases and the J segment 5 bases; nucleotides outside the gene matches: 18.

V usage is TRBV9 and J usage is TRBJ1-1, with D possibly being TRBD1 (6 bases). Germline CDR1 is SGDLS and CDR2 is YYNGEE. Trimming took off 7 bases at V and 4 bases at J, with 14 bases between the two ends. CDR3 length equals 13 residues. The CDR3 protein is CASGRGAATEAFF. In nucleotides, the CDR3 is TGTGCCAGCGGCCGGGGGGCGGCCACTGAAGCTTTCTTT.

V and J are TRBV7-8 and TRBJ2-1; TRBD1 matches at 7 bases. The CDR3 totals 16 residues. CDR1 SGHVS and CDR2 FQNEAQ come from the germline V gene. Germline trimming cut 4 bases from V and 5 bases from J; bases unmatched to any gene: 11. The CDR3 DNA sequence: TGTGCCAGCAGCTCGATCCAGGGGGATTGGAACAATGAGCAGTTCTTC. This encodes CASSSIQGDWNNEQFF.

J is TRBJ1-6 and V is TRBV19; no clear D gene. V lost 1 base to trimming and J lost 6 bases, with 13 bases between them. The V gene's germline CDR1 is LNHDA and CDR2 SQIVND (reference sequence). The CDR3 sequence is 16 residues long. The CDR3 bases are TGTGCCAGTAGTATAGGGGTGGGGAGAAGTAATTCACCCCTCCACTTT. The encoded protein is CASSIGVGRSNSPLHF.